The 9 T cell receptor beta chains presented below share a single source sample, sequenced in a study of T cells after yellow fever vaccination. TCRdb re-analysed the 5' RACE reads in MiXCR, keeping a single row per CDR3 protein. The sample includes 250,000 to 400,000 distinct CDR3 sequences, approximately 4% seen only once; the top ten take just under 20%. The sequenced sample was PBMCs, obtained 15 days after the yellow fever booster vaccination. Every receptor here comes from a man aged 18 to 30 who received the YFV17D yellow fever vaccine.

This clonotype was counted at least ten times. The chain is built from TRBV10-3 and TRBJ2-1; no definite D call. CDR3 length: 11 amino acids. CDR1 is ENHRY, CDR2 SYGVKD, per germline. V shed 10 bases and J shed 7 bases, with 11 bases lying between them. This chain's CDR3 is CATDHENEQFF. CDR3 DNA: TGTGCCACGGACCACGAGAATGAGCAGTTCTTC.

This clonotype showed up many times. V gene TRBV9 combines with J gene TRBJ2-5; a weak D match, TRBD1 (5 bases). Germline loops: CDR1 SGDLS, CDR2 YYNGEE. Deletions cut 1 base from V and 2 bases from J, with 9 bases between. CDR3 length: 14 residues. CDR3 DNA: TGTGCCAGCAGCGTAATGGACAAACAAGAGACCCAGTACTTC. This sequence encodes CASSVMDKQETQYF. Combining the CDR3 with reference TRBV9 and TRBJ2-5 gives the whole variable domain DSGVTQTPKHLITATGQRVTLRCSPRSGDLSVYWYQQSLDQGLQFLIQYYNGEERAKGNILERFSAQQFPDLHSELNLSSLELGDSALYFCASSVMDKQETQYFGPGTRLLVL.

The chain links TRBV5-4 to TRBJ2-5; 8 bases align to TRBD1. CDR1 is SGHNT, CDR2 YYREEE, per germline (reference sequence). CDR3 size: 16 residues. The junction had 11 bases not matched to a gene; V was cut back by 5 bases and J by 2 bases. This CDR3 is CASSYEIRGRQETQYF. Written as DNA, the CDR3 is TGTGCCAGCAGTTATGAGATCAGGGGGCGGCAAGAGACCCAGTACTTC.

This clonotype was seen more than once but under ten times. The chain recombines TRBV6-5 with TRBJ2-3; 9 nucleotides agree with TRBD1. Trimming took 5 bases from V and 4 from J; bases not matched to a gene: 7. Germline CDR1 is MNHEY and CDR2 is SVGAGI. This CDR3 has 15 residues. The CDR3 coding sequence is TGTGCCAGCAGTAAGGGACAGGGAAGGTCAGATACGCAGTATTTT. This encodes CASSKGQGRSDTQYF.

The chain recombines TRBV9 with TRBJ1-3; D might be TRBD1 (5 bases). Trimming removed 0 bases from V and 2 bases from J, with 9 bases in between. This CDR3 comprises 15 residues. Germline V gives CDR1 SGDLS, CDR2 YYNGEE. In nucleotides, the CDR3 is TGTGCCAGCAGCGTAGTAGCGACAGCTGGAAACACCATATATTTT. It codes for CASSVVATAGNTIYF.

The V and J genes are TRBV5-1 and TRBJ2-1, with 8 bases that match TRBD1. This CDR3 has 16 amino acids. The V gene end was trimmed by 3 bases and the J gene end by 4 bases; junction bases not matched to a gene: 9. Germline CDR1 and CDR2: SGHRS and YFSETQ. The CDR3 here is CASSSPPRTGYNEQFF. CDR3 in DNA: TGCGCCAGCAGCTCCCCCCCGAGGACAGGGTACAATGAGCAGTTCTTC.

This clonotype was seen repeatedly, ten times or more. The chain links TRBV20-1 to TRBJ1-4, with a possible D match to TRBD1 (6 bases). V lost 0 bases to trimming and J lost 3 bases, with 11 bases between them. Germline CDR1 is DFQATT and CDR2 is SNEGSKA (reference sequence). CDR3 length: 15 residues. CDR3 amino acids: CSARDQGQSNEKLFF. CDR3 coding DNA: TGCAGTGCTAGAGATCAAGGACAGTCTAATGAAAAACTGTTTTTT.

The chain couples TRBV25-1 to TRBJ2-1; 13 nucleotides line up with TRBD2. The trim removed 4 bases at V and 4 bases at J, leaving 4 bases unmatched. The CDR3 length is 16 residues. Germline V gene data show CDR1 as MGHDK and CDR2 as SYGVNS. The CDR3 here is CASSVPGLAGYNEQFF. CDR3 bases: TGTGCCAGCAGTGTCCCGGGACTAGCGGGGTACAATGAGCAGTTCTTC.

The V gene is TRBV4-3, the J gene TRBJ2-7; possibly TRBD1 for D (5 bases). This CDR3 contains 14 residues. Trimming shortened V by 0 bases and J by 6 bases, and 12 bases separated the two germline ends. Germline assignment: CDR1 LGHNA and CDR2 YSLEER. Written as DNA, the CDR3 is TGCGCCAGCAGCCAAGACGACTCCCAGGGCGAGCAGTACTTC. Translated: CASSQDDSQGEQYF.